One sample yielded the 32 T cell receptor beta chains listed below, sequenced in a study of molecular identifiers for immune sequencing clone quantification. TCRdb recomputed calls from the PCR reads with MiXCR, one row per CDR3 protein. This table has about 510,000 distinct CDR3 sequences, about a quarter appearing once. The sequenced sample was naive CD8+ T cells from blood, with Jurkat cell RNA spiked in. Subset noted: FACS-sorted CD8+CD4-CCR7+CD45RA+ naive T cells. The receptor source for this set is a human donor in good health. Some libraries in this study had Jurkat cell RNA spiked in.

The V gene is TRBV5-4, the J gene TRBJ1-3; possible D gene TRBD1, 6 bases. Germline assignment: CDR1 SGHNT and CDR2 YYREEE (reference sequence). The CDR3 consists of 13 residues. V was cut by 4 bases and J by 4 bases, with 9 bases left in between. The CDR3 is CASSGTPGNTIYF. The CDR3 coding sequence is TGTGCCAGCAGCGGGACACCGGGAAACACCATATATTTT.

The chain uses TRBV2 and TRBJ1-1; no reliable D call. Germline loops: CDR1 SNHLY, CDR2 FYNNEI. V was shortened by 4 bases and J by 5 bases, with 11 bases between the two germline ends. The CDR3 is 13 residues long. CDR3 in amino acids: CASSGVRSTEAFF. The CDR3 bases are TGTGCCAGCAGTGGAGTCAGGTCGACTGAAGCTTTCTTT.

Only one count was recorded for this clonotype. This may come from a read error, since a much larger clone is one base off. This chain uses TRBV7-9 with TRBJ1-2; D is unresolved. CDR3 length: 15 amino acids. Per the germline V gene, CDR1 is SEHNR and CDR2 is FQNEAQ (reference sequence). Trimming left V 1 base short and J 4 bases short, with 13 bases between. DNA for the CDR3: TGTGCCAGCAGCTTAGTTCGGTCAGAGAGCTATGGCTACACCTTC. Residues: CASSLVRSESYGYTF.

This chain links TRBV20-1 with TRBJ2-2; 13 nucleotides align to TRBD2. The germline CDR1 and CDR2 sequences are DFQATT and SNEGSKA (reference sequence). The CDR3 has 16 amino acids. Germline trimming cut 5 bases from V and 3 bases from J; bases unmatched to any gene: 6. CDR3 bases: TGCAGTGCTGAGAAAGGACTAGCGGGAGACACCGGGGAGCTGTTTTTT. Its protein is CSAEKGLAGDTGELFF.

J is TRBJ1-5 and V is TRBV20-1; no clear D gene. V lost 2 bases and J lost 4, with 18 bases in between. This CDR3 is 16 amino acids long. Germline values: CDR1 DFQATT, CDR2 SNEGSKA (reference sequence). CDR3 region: CSARNHGHNINQPQHF. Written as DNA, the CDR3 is TGCAGTGCTAGAAATCATGGGCATAACATTAATCAGCCCCAGCATTTT.

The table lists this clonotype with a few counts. CDR3 nucleotide sequence: TGTGCCAGTAGTATCTCCGACACGTCCTACGAGCAGTACTTC. Translating it yields CASSISDTSYEQYF. This chain joins TRBV19 and TRBJ2-7; D ambiguous. The CDR3 has 14 residues. The germline gives CDR1 LNHDA, CDR2 SQIVND (reference sequence). V lost 3 bases and J 1 base, leaving 10 bases between the germline ends.

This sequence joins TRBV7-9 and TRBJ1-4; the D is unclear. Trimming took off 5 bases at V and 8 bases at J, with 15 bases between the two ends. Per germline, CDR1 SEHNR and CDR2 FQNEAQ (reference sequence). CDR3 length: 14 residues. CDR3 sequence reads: CASSIKSLSEKLFF. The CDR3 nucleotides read TGTGCCAGCAGCATCAAGTCATTATCCGAAAAACTGTTTTTT.

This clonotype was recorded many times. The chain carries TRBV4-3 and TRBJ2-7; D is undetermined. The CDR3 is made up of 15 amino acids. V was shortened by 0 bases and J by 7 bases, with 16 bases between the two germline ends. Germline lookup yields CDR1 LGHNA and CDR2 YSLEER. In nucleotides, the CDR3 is TGCGCCAGCAGCCAAGATAAATATCACCTCGAGGAGCAGTACTTC. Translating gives CASSQDKYHLEEQYF.

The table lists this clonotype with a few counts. Written as DNA, the CDR3 is TGTGCCAGCAGCTTAGGCGGGAGTCGAGTAGATACGCAGTATTTT. Its translation: CASSLGGSRVDTQYF. The V call is TRBV11-2, the J call TRBJ2-3; 7 bases are shared with TRBD2. CDR1 and CDR2 from the germline V gene are SGHAT and FQNNGV. CDR3 size: 15 residues. V lost 1 base, J lost 5 bases, and 6 bases stayed unmatched.

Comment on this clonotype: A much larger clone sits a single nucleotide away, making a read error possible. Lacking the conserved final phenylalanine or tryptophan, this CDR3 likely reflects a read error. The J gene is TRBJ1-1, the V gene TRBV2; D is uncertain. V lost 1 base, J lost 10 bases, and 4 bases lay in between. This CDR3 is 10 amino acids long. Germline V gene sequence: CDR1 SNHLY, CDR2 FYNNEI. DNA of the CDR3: TGTGCCAGCAGTGAAGGGGGAGCTTTCCTT. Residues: CASSEGGAFL.

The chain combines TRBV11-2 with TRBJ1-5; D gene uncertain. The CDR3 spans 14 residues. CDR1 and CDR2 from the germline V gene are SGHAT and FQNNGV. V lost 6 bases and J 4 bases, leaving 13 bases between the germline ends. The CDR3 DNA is TGTGCCAGCAGTTCTAGGTCCGGGAATCAGCCCCAGCATTTT. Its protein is CASSSRSGNQPQHF.

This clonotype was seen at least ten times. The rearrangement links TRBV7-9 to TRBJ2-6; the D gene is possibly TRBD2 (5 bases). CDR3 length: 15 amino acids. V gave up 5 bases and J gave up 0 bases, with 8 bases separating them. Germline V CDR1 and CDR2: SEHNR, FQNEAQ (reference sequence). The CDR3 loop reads CASSTRDSGANVLTF. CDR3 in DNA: TGTGCCAGCAGCACTAGGGACTCTGGGGCCAACGTCCTGACTTTC.

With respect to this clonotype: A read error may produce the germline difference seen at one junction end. The CDR3 here is CAGSLGAEQYF. CDR3 coding DNA: TGTGCCGGCAGTTTGGGTGCCGAGCAGTACTTC. V is TRBV27 and J is TRBJ2-7; D is ambiguous. Germline CDR1 MNHEY, CDR2 SMNVEV (reference sequence). The CDR3 runs to 11 residues.

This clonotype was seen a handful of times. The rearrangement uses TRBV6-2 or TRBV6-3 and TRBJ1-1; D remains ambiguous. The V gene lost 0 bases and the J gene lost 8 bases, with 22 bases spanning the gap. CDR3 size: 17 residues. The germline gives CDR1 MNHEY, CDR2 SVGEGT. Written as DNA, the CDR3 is TGTGCCAGCAGTTACTCGAGTAGCGGCCAAGGGCCCTCGGAAGCTTTCTTT. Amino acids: CASSYSSSGQGPSEAFF.

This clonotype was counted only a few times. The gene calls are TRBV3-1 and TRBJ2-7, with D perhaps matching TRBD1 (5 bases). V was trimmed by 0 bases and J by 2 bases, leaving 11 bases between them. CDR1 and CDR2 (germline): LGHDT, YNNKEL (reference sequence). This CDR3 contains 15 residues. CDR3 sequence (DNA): TGTGCCAGCAGCCAAGAACAGACAGCTCCCTACGAGCAGTACTTC. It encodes CASSQEQTAPYEQYF.

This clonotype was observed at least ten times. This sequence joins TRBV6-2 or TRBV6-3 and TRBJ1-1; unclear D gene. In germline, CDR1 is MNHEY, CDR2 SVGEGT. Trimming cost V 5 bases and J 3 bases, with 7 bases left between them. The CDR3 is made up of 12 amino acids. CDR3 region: CASSPLDTEAFF. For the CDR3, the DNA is TGTGCCAGCAGTCCCCTGGACACTGAAGCTTTCTTT.

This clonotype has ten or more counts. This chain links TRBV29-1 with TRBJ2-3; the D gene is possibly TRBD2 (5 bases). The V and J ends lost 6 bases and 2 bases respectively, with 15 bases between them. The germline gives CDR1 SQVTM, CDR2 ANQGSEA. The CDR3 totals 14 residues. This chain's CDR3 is CSVELELDTDTQYF. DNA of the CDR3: TGCAGCGTGGAACTAGAGCTCGACACAGATACGCAGTATTTT.

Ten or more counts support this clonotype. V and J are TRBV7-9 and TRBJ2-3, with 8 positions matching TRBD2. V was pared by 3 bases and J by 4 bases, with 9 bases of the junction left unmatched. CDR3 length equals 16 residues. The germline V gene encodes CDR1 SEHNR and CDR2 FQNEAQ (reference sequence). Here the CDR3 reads CASSFQAGVSADTQYF. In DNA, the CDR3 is TGTGCCAGCAGCTTTCAAGCGGGAGTATCGGCAGATACGCAGTATTTT.

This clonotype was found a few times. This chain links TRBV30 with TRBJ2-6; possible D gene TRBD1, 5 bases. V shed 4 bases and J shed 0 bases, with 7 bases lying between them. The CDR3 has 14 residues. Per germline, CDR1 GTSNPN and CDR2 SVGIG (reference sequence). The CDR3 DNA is TGTGCCTGGACAGGGTACTCTGGGGCCAACGTCCTGACTTTC. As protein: CAWTGYSGANVLTF.

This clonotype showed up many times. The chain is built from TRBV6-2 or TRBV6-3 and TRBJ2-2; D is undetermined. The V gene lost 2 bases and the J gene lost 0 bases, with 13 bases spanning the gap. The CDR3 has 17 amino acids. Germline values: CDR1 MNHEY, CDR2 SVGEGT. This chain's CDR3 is CASSYLLIFANTGELFF. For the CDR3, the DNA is TGTGCCAGCAGTTACCTCCTTATTTTCGCGAACACCGGGGAGCTGTTTTTT.

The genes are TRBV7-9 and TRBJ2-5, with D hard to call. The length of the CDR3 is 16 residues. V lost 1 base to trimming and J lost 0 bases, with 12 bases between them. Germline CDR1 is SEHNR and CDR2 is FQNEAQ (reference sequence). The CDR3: CASSLEGATYQETQYF. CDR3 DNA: TGTGCCAGCAGCTTAGAGGGCGCGACGTACCAAGAGACCCAGTACTTC.

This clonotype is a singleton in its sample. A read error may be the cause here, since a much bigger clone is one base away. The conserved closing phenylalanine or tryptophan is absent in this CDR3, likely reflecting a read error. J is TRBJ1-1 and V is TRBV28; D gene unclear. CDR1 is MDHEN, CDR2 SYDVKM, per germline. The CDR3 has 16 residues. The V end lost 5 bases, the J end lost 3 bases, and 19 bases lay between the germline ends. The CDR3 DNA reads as TGTGCCAGCAGTGTAGACCCCCGGGGTCGGGACACTGAAGCTTTCCTT. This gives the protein CASSVDPRGRDTEAFL.

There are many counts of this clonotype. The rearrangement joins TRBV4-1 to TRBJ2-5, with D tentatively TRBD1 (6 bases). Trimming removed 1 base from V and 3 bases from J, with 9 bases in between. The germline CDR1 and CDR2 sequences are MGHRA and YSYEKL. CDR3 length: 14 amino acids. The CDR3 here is CASSQVPGEETQYF. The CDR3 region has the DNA TGCGCCAGCAGCCAAGTCCCAGGGGAAGAGACCCAGTACTTC.

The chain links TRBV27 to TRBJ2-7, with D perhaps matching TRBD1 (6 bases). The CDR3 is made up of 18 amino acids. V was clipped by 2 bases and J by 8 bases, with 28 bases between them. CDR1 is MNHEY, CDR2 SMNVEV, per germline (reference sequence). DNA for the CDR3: TGTGCCAGCAGTTTAAGAATGGGGCACAAGGCAGGGGTCGGCCAGCAGTACTTC. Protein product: CASSLRMGHKAGVGQQYF.

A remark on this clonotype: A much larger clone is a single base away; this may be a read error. CDR3 in amino acids: CASSLQSGQAAYEQYF. DNA of the CDR3: TGTGCCAGCAGCCTCCAGTCGGGACAGGCCGCCTACGAGCAGTACTTC. This chain links TRBV5-3 with TRBJ2-7; 8 bases match TRBD1. TRBV5-3 is placed among ORFs of uncertain function. V shed 8 bases, J shed 2 bases, and the junction held 15 bases outside the gene matches. The length of the CDR3 is 16 residues.

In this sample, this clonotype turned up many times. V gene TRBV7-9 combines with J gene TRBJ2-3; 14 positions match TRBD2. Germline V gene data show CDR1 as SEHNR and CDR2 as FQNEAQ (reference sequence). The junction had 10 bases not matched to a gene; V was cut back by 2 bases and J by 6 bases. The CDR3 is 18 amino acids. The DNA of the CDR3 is TGTGCCAGCAGCTTAAATTCGGCGGGACTAGCGGGAGCTGATACGCAGTATTTT. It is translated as CASSLNSAGLAGADTQYF.

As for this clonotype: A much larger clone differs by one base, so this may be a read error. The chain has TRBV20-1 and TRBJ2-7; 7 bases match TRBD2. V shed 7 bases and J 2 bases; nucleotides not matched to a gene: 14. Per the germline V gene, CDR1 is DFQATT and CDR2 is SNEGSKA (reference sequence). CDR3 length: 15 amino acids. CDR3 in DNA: TGCAGTGTTAGTTTGGAGCGGGGCGCTCCCTACGAGCAGTACTTC. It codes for CSVSLERGAPYEQYF.

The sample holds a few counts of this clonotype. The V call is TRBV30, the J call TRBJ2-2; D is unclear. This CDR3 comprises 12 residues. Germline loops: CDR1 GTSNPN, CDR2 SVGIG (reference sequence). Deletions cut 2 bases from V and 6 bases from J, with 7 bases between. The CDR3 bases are TGTGCCTGGAGTTGGGGTTCCGGGGAGCTGTTTTTT. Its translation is CAWSWGSGELFF. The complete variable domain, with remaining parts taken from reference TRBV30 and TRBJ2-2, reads SQTIHQWPATLVQPVGSPLSLECTVEGTSNPNLYWYRQAAGRGLQLLFYSVGIGQISSEVPQNLSASRPQDRQFILSSKKLLLSDSGFYLCAWSWGSGELFFGEGSRLTVL.

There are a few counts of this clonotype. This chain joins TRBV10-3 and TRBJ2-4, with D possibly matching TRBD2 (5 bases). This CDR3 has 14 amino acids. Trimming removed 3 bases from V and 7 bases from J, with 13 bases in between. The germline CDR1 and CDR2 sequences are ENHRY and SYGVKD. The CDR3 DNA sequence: TGTGCCATCAGTGAACCGGGATCGACCAACATTCAGTACTTC. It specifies CAISEPGSTNIQYF.

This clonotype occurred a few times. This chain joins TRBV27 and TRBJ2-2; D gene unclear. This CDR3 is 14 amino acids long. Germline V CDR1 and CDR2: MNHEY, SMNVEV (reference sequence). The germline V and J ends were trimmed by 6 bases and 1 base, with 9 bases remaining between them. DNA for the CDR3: TGTGCCAGCAGAATCTTATTGAACACCGGGGAGCTGTTTTTT. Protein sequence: CASRILLNTGELFF.

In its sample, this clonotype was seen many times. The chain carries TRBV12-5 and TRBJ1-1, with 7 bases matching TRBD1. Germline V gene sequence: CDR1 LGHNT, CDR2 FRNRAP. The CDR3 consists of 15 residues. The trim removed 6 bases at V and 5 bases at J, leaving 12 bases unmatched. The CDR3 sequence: CASGPPGQLGTEAFF. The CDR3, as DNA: TGTGCTAGTGGACCCCCGGGACAGCTAGGAACTGAAGCTTTCTTT.

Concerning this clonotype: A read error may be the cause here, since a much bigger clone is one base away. CDR3 sequence reads: CASSQEGLVATDTQYF. In DNA form, the CDR3 reads TGTGCCAGCAGCCAAGAGGGACTAGTGGCCACAGATACGCAGTATTTT. The chain has TRBV3-1 and TRBJ2-3; 8 bases agree with TRBD2. J gave up 2 bases and V 0 bases, and 4 bases lay outside the gene matches. The CDR3 runs to 16 residues. The germline V gene has CDR1 LGHDT and CDR2 YNNKEL (reference sequence).